These 13 T cell receptor beta chains came from one sample sequenced in a study of monozygotic twins with inflammatory bowel disease. One entry per CDR3 protein, without DNA, is what TCRdb gives after re-calling the 5' RACE reads. The sample has some 160,000 distinct CDR3 sequences. Material: blood. Source of these receptors: a human donor with ulcerative colitis or Crohn's disease, or a healthy co-twin of an affected twin (not recorded which).

The chain has TRBV5-6 and TRBJ2-5; TCRdb's D call of TRBD1 is untestable without DNA. Germline-derived CDR1 and CDR2 are SGHDT and YYEEEE. There are 15 residues in the CDR3. This CDR3 is CASRPGPDSQETQYF. Full variable domain (missing parts from reference TRBV5-6 and TRBJ2-5): DAGVTQSPTHLIKTRGQQVTLRCSPKSGHDTVSWYQQALGQGPQFIFQYYEEEERQRGNFPDRFSGHQFPNYSSELNVNALLLGDSALYLCASRPGPDSQETQYFGPGTRLLVL.

The chain employs TRBV10-3 and TRBJ2-7; TCRdb's assignment of TRBD2 cannot be checked, as there is no DNA. Germline V gene lookup returns CDR1 ENHRY and CDR2 SYGVKD. This CDR3 has 15 amino acids. The CDR3 here is CAIRPGLASNYEQYF.

The gene calls are TRBV12-3 or TRBV12-4 and TRBJ2-7; TCRdb's D gene call, TRBD1, goes unchecked for lack of DNA. This CDR3 comprises 15 residues. CDR3 residues: CASSWSTGFFYEQYF.

The chain couples TRBV5-1 to TRBJ1-4; TCRdb's D call of TRBD1 is untestable without DNA. Per the germline V gene, CDR1 is SGHRS and CDR2 is YFSETQ. This CDR3 region has 15 residues. CDR3 sequence: CASSLTGQTNEKLFF.

The chain has TRBV7-9 and TRBJ1-1. Germline V gene sequence: CDR1 SEHNR, CDR2 FQNEAQ (reference sequence). CDR3 length: 15 residues. The CDR3 reads CASSLEGRFYTEAFF.

V usage is TRBV4-1 and J usage is TRBJ2-3; TCRdb designates TRBD2, a call that cannot be tested without DNA. The CDR3 totals 17 residues. Germline V gene sequence: CDR1 MGHRA, CDR2 YSYEKL. Here the CDR3 reads CASSHIGLAGAPDTQYF.

V and J are TRBV5-1 and TRBJ1-2; the D call of TRBD1 rests on TCRdb alone, since no DNA is present to check it. The CDR3 covers 13 residues. The germline V gene has CDR1 SGHRS and CDR2 YFSETQ. CDR3 sequence reads: CASSLAQGGGYTF.

The V call is TRBV20-1, the J call TRBJ1-1; TCRdb picks TRBD1, but there is no DNA to check that call. The CDR3 runs 15 residues. CDR1 and CDR2 from the germline V gene are DFQATT and SNEGSKA (reference sequence). The CDR3 loop is CSARAQTATNTEAFF.

The J gene is TRBJ2-7, the V gene TRBV20-1. Germline V CDR1 and CDR2: DFQATT, SNEGSKA (reference sequence). CDR3 length: 13 amino acids. This CDR3 is CSAIPGNSYEQYF.

The chain couples TRBV30 to TRBJ1-1. The CDR3 sequence is 12 residues long. Looked up from germline, CDR1 is GTSNPN and CDR2 is SVGIG (reference sequence). The CDR3 region is CAWSVRNTEAFF.

The chain links TRBV27 to TRBJ1-4. This CDR3 is built from 12 residues. In germline, CDR1 is MNHEY, CDR2 SMNVEV (reference sequence). The chain's CDR3 is CASSKGNEKLFF. The full variable domain, completed using reference TRBV27 and TRBJ1-4, is EAQVTQNPRYLITVTGKKLTVTCSQNMNHEYMSWYRQDPGLGLRQIYYSMNVEVTDKGDVPEGYKVSRKEKRNFPLILESPSPNQTSLYFCASSKGNEKLFFGSGTQLSVL.

V is TRBV2 and J is TRBJ1-6. The CDR3 length is 17 residues. CDR1 and CDR2 from the germline V gene are SNHLY and FYNNEI. CDR3: CASSETRADPRNSPLHF.

The chain has TRBV20-1 and TRBJ2-7; TCRdb selects TRBD2, and the lack of DNA leaves this call unchecked. CDR3 length: 15 residues. In germline, CDR1 is DFQATT, CDR2 SNEGSKA (reference sequence). The CDR3 reads CSARVRGTGAYEQYF.